The present T cell receptor (beta chain) was sequenced within a study of blood T cell repertoires in COVID-19. Study as a whole: COVID-19 samples, acute and convalescent, were from the United States, Italy and Spain.

Profiling relied on immunoSEQ multiplex PCR, and the TCRdb table lists in-frame clones only, not all of them. The top ten hold about a quarter of the sample, which has approximately 20,000 clones, roughly 87% seen once. This clone came up a few times. Trimming removed 4 bases from V and 1 base from J; junction bases left unmatched: 4. Looked up from germline, CDR1 is MDHEN and CDR2 is SYDVKM. The CDR3 length is 16 residues. The sample was peripheral blood. The chain links TRBV28 to TRBJ2-3; 11 nucleotides align to TRBD1. This sequence originates from a human donor with active COVID-19. The donor label of this sample is uncertain. CDR3: CASSWGQGVGTDTQYF. Written as DNA, the CDR3 is TGTGCCAGCAGTTGGGGACAGGGGGTGGGCACAGATACGCAGTATTTT. The whole variable domain, filled in from reference TRBV28 and TRBJ2-3, reads DVKVTQSSRYLVKRTGEKVFLECVQDMDHENMFWYRQDPGLGLRLIYFSYDVKMKEKGDIPEGYSVSREKKERFSLILESASTNQTSMYLCASSWGQGVGTDTQYFGPGTRLTVL.